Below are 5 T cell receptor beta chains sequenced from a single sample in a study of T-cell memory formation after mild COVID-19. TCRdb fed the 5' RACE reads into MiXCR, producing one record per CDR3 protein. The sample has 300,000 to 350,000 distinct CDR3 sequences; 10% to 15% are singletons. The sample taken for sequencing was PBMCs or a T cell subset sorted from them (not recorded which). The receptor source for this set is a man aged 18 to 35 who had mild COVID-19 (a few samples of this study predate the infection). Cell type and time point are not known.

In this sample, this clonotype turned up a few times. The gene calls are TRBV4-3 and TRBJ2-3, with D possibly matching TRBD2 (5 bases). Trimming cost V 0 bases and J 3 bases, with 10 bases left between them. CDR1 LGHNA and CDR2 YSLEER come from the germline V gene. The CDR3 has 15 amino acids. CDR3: CASSQDTGRTDTQYF. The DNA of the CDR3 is TGCGCCAGCAGCCAAGACACGGGGAGAACAGATACGCAGTATTTT.

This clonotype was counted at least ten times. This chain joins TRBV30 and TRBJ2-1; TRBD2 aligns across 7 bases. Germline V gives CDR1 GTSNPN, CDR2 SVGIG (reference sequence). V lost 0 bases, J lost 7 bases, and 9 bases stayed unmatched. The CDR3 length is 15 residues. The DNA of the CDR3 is TGTGCCTGGAGTGTCCCTAGCGGACTGGGGAATGAGCAGTTCTTC. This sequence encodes CAWSVPSGLGNEQFF.

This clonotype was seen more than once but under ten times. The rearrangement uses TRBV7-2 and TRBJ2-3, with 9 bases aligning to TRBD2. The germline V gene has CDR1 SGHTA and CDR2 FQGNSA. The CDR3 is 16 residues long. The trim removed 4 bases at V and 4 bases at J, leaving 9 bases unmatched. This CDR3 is CASSSWGGGAPDTQYF. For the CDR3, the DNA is TGTGCCAGCAGCTCTTGGGGCGGGGGGGCCCCAGATACGCAGTATTTT.

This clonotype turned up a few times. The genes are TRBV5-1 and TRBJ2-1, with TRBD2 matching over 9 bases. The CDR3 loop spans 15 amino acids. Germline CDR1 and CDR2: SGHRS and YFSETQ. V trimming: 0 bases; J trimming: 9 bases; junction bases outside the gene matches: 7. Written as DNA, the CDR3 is TGCGCCAGCAGCTTGGATGCTAGCGGGAAGGGTGAGCAGTTCTTC. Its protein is CASSLDASGKGEQFF.

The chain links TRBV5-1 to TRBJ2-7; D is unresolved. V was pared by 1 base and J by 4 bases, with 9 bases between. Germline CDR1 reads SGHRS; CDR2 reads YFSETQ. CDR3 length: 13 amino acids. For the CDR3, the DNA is TGCGCCAGCAGCTTGTCAGCGATATACGAGCAGTACTTC. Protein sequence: CASSLSAIYEQYF.